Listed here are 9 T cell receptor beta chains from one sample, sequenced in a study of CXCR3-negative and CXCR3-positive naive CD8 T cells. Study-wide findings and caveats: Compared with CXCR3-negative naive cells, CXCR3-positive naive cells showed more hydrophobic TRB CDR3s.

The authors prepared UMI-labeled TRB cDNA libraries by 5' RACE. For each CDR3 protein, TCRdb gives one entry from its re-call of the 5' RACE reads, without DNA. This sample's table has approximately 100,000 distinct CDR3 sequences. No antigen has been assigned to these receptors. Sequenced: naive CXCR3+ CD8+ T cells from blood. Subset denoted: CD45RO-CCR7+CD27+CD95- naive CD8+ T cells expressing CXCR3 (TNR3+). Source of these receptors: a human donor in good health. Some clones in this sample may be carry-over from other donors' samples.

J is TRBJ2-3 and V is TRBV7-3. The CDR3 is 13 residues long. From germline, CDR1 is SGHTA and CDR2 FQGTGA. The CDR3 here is CASSLSPTDTQYF.

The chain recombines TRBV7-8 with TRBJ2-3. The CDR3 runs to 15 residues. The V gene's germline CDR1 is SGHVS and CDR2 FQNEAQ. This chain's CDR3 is CASSLVLFSTDTQYF.

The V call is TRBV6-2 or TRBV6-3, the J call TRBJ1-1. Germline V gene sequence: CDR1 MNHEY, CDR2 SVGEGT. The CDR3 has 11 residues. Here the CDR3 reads CASSTGTEAFF.

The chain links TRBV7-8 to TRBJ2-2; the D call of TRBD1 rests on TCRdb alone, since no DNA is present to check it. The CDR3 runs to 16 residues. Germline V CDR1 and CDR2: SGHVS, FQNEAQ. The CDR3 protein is CASSWTGTASTGELFF.

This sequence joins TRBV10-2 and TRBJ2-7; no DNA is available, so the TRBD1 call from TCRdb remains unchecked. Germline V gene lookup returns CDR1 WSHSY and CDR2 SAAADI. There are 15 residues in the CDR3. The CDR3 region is CASSEPGTGSLGQYF.

The CDR3 here is CASSSPRQVVYEQYF. This chain connects TRBV28 to TRBJ2-7; without DNA, the TCRdb call of TRBD1 cannot be checked. The CDR3 spans 15 residues. CDR1 is MDHEN, CDR2 SYDVKM, per germline.

The CDR3 reads CASTLLGAGELFF. The chain couples TRBV28 to TRBJ2-2; the TCRdb call, TRBD1, lacks DNA for checking. Per the germline V gene, CDR1 is MDHEN and CDR2 is SYDVKM. The CDR3 covers 13 residues.

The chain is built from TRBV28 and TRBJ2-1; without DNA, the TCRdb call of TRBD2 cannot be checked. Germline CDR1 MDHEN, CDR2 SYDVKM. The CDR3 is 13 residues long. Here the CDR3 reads CASRTSGSYEQFF.

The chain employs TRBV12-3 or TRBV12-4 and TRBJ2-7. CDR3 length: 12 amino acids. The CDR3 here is CASSFDFYEQYF.